The 30 T cell receptor beta chains presented below share a single source sample, sequenced in a study of T cell changes during pregnancy in multiple sclerosis. Using immunoSEQ multiplex PCR, the repertoire was profiled, and TCRdb retains in-frame clones only, with some absent. The data contain about 92,000 clones, approximately 94% of them singletons. Sequenced here: peripheral blood, sampled in the third trimester of pregnancy. These TCRs come from a female donor with multiple sclerosis, enrolled in a pregnancy study.

The chain combines TRBV7-9 with TRBJ2-7; 9 bases agree with TRBD1. Trimming removed 1 base from V and 3 bases from J; junction bases left unmatched: 10. Germline V gene lookup returns CDR1 SEHNR and CDR2 FQNEAQ (reference sequence). The CDR3 runs to 17 residues. In DNA form, the CDR3 reads TGTGCCAGCAGCTTAGGGGACAGGGATACCGGGAGCTACGAGCAGTACTTC. It yields the protein CASSLGDRDTGSYEQYF.

The sample holds a few counts of this clone. The gene calls are TRBV7-2 and TRBJ2-2, with TRBD2 identical over 13 bases. Unmatched junction bases numbered 5, after V lost 4 bases and J lost 6 bases. Germline V gene lookup returns CDR1 SGHTA and CDR2 FQGNSA. CDR3 length: 16 residues. The CDR3 DNA is TGTGCCAGCAGCTCTGCGGGACTAGCGGGATCCGGGGAGCTGTTTTTT. Its translation: CASSSAGLAGSGELFF.

This clone was detected only once. The V gene is TRBV14, the J gene TRBJ2-3; 9 bases are shared with TRBD2. The CDR3 contains 13 residues. J was trimmed by 7 bases and V by 7 bases; bases with no gene match: 6. From germline, CDR1 is SGHDN and CDR2 FVKESK. CDR3 coding DNA: TGTGCCAGCACCATAGCGGGAGAGAATACGCAGTATTTT. It encodes CASTIAGENTQYF.

This chain connects TRBV15 to TRBJ2-5; 8 nucleotides agree with TRBD1. The germline V gene encodes CDR1 LNHNV and CDR2 YYDKDF (reference sequence). Trimming at V came to 3 bases and at J to 7 bases, leaving 16 bases not matched to a gene. The CDR3 totals 17 residues. The CDR3 is CATSRGTGAGGEGTQYF. The DNA for the CDR3 is TGTGCCACCAGCAGGGGGACCGGGGCAGGGGGCGAGGGGACCCAGTACTTC.

This chain uses TRBV19 with TRBJ2-1; 9 bases match TRBD2. The CDR3 length is 15 residues. CDR1 LNHDA and CDR2 SQIVND come from the germline V gene (reference sequence). Trimming cost V 3 bases and J 3 bases; bases outside gene matches: 3. CDR3 loop: CASSMTSGFYNEQFF. The CDR3 DNA reads as TGTGCCAGTAGTATGACTAGCGGATTCTACAATGAGCAGTTCTTC.

V is TRBV2 and J is TRBJ2-5, with TRBD1 matching 7 bases. The CDR3 sequence is 13 residues long. With 8 bases clipped from V and 4 bases from J, the junction kept 7 bases outside the gene matches. Germline-derived CDR1 and CDR2 are SNHLY and FYNNEI. The CDR3 nucleotides are TGTGCCAGCCGGCCAGGGGGTGGAGAGACCCAGTACTTC. Translating it yields CASRPGGGETQYF.

This chain uses TRBV28 with TRBJ2-7; 7 bases align to TRBD1. Germline values: CDR1 MDHEN, CDR2 SYDVKM. V lost 2 bases to trimming and J lost 3 bases; unmatched junction nucleotides: 10. The CDR3 totals 16 residues. The CDR3 is CASSLDGQVDYYEQYF. Written as DNA, the CDR3 is TGTGCCAGCAGTTTAGACGGACAGGTAGATTACTACGAGCAGTACTTC.

The rearrangement joins TRBV29-1 to TRBJ1-5; D perhaps matches TRBD1 (5 bases). The CDR3 runs to 15 residues. Trimming took off 7 bases at V and 5 bases at J, with 21 bases between the two ends. CDR1 is SQVTM and CDR2 is ANQGSEA in the germline V gene. The chain's CDR3 is CSEPQGGKIDQPQHF. CDR3 coding DNA: TGCAGCGAGCCCCAGGGAGGGAAGATAGATCAGCCCCAGCATTTT.

This chain connects TRBV9 to TRBJ2-1, with TRBD2 matching 8 bases. The CDR3 length is 16 residues. Germline values: CDR1 SGDLS, CDR2 YYNGEE. Trimming took 3 bases from V and 4 from J; bases not matched to a gene: 9. For the CDR3, the DNA is TGTGCCAGCAGCGCTGGCGGACTAGCTGTGTACAATGAGCAGTTCTTC. It translates to CASSAGGLAVYNEQFF.

The V call is TRBV5-1, the J call TRBJ2-1; 11 bases line up with TRBD1. CDR1 is SGHRS, CDR2 YFSETQ, per germline. Trimming cost V 0 bases and J 3 bases; bases outside gene matches: 2. The CDR3 is 16 residues long. This chain's CDR3 is CASSLDGTGGYNEQFF. CDR3 bases: TGCGCCAGCAGCTTGGATGGGACAGGGGGCTACAATGAGCAGTTCTTC.

The chain carries TRBV9 and TRBJ2-1; 16 bases map to TRBD2. Germline assignment: CDR1 SGDLS and CDR2 YYNGEE. The length of the CDR3 is 19 residues. The ends lost 2 bases at V and 5 bases at J; junction bases unmatched: 10. The CDR3 loop is CASSVTGGLAGGGNNEQFF. As DNA, the CDR3 is TGTGCCAGCAGCGTTACAGGGGGACTAGCGGGAGGGGGTAACAATGAGCAGTTCTTC.

This chain links TRBV28 with TRBJ1-1; D gene uncertain. V dropped 3 bases and J dropped 4 bases, with 6 bases sitting between them. CDR3 size: 12 residues. The germline gives CDR1 MDHEN, CDR2 SYDVKM. The CDR3 region is CASSFGFTEAFF. CDR3 DNA sequence: TGTGCCAGCAGTTTCGGGTTCACTGAAGCTTTCTTT.

A single count supports this clone. The V call is TRBV15, the J call TRBJ2-7; TRBD1 agrees at 7 bases. Germline assignment: CDR1 LNHNV and CDR2 YYDKDF (reference sequence). CDR3 length: 13 residues. V lost 8 bases to trimming and J lost 5 bases; unmatched junction nucleotides: 9. The CDR3 region has the DNA TGTGCCACCCGCCGTGACAGGGTGAACGAGCAGTACTTC. Its translation is CATRRDRVNEQYF. The full variable domain, with the rest looked up from reference TRBV15 and TRBJ2-7, is DAMVIQNPRYQVTQFGKPVTLSCSQTLNHNVMYWYQQKSSQAPKLLFHYYDKDFNNEADTPDNFQSRRPNTSFCFLDIRSPGLGDTAMYLCATRRDRVNEQYFGPGTRLTVT.

This clone was recorded only once. The rearrangement joins TRBV27 to TRBJ2-7, with 7 bases aligning to TRBD1. The CDR3 has 16 amino acids. CDR1 is MNHEY and CDR2 is SMNVEV in the germline V gene (reference sequence). V was pared by 5 bases and J by 2 bases, with 12 bases of the junction left unmatched. CDR3 in amino acids: CASSPHPGTVPYEQYF. The CDR3 region has the DNA TGTGCCAGCAGTCCCCATCCCGGGACAGTGCCCTACGAGCAGTACTTC.

The chain links TRBV9 to TRBJ2-2; 9 positions agree with TRBD2. Germline V gene data show CDR1 as SGDLS and CDR2 as YYNGEE. After removal of 0 bases from V and 10 bases from J, the junction contained 10 bases not matched to a gene. CDR3 length equals 16 residues. CDR3 nucleotide sequence: TGTGCCAGCAGCGTAGACCCTCGCGGGAGGGCCAAGGAGCTGTTTTTT. It specifies CASSVDPRGRAKELFF.

CDR3 DNA sequence: TGTGCCAGCAGCTTATATCTGGGACAGAAAGAGACCCAGTACTTC. Translating gives CASSLYLGQKETQYF. The V and J genes are TRBV7-9 and TRBJ2-5, with 7 bases fitting TRBD1. Germline CDR1 SEHNR, CDR2 FQNEAQ (reference sequence). The V and J ends lost 2 bases and 3 bases, in that order; junction bases with no gene match: 6. CDR3 length: 15 amino acids.

V is TRBV7-2 and J is TRBJ2-6; 11 nucleotides line up with TRBD1. The junction had 3 bases not matched to a gene; V was cut back by 1 base and J by 1 base. This CDR3 contains 18 residues. Germline V gene sequence: CDR1 SGHTA, CDR2 FQGNSA. This CDR3 reads CASSLEGQGASGANVLTF. The CDR3 bases are TGTGCCAGCAGCTTAGAAGGACAGGGGGCATCTGGGGCCAACGTCCTGACTTTC.

This clone was found a few times. This chain joins TRBV18 and TRBJ2-5, with TRBD1 identical over 9 bases. V was clipped by 3 bases and J by 2 bases; unmatched bases: 7. The CDR3 is made up of 16 amino acids. Germline CDR1 KGHSH, CDR2 LQKENI. CDR3 protein: CASSPRTGVKQETQYF. CDR3 DNA: TGTGCCAGCTCACCTCGGACAGGGGTCAAGCAAGAGACCCAGTACTTC.

V and J are TRBV5-8 and TRBJ2-1; weak D call: TRBD1 (6 bases). V was pared by 0 bases and J by 2 bases, with 9 bases between. CDR1 SGHTS and CDR2 YDEGEE come from the germline V gene. The CDR3 consists of 15 residues. The CDR3 DNA sequence: TGTGCCAGCAGCTTGGGCAGGGGCCCCTACAATGAGCAGTTCTTC. Encoded protein: CASSLGRGPYNEQFF.

The gene calls are TRBV5-1 and TRBJ2-7, with 11 positions matching TRBD1. The germline V gene encodes CDR1 SGHRS and CDR2 YFSETQ. The CDR3 totals 14 residues. V lost 5 bases to trimming and J lost 2 bases; unmatched junction nucleotides: 3. This CDR3 reads CASSWGQGAYEQYF. The CDR3 bases are TGCGCCAGCAGTTGGGGACAGGGGGCCTACGAGCAGTACTTC.

The chain has TRBV2 and TRBJ1-1; possible D gene TRBD1, 5 bases. The CDR3 is 15 residues long. V was trimmed by 6 bases and J by 1 base, leaving 15 bases between them. The germline V gene encodes CDR1 SNHLY and CDR2 FYNNEI. The CDR3 region has the DNA TGTGCCAGCAGGACAGAGAACACATGGAACACTGAAGCTTTCTTT. It specifies CASRTENTWNTEAFF.

The gene calls are TRBV29-1 and TRBJ2-7; TRBD2 aligns across 7 bases. Germline V gene sequence: CDR1 SQVTM, CDR2 ANQGSEA. The CDR3 consists of 13 residues. V gave up 7 bases and J gave up 6 bases; unmatched junction bases: 12. The chain's CDR3 is CSASLASNGEQYF. The CDR3 DNA follows: TGCAGCGCCTCACTAGCGTCTAACGGCGAGCAGTACTTC.

J is TRBJ1-1 and V is TRBV28; 7 bases match TRBD1. Germline CDR1 is MDHEN and CDR2 is SYDVKM. This CDR3 spans 17 amino acids. Trimming took 4 bases from V and 1 from J; bases not matched to a gene: 12. In DNA form, the CDR3 reads TGTGCCAGCAGTTCCTCCGCAGGGGGGCTTGGGAACACTGAAGCTTTCTTT. Protein product: CASSSSAGGLGNTEAFF.

The rearrangement uses TRBV19 and TRBJ2-7; weak D call: TRBD1 (6 bases). V shed 6 bases and J shed 0 bases, with 12 bases lying between them. CDR1 LNHDA and CDR2 SQIVND come from the germline V gene (reference sequence). The CDR3 spans 14 residues. In nucleotides, the CDR3 is TGTGCCAGTAGCCAGGACAGCAACTCCTACGAGCAGTACTTC. Translating it yields CASSQDSNSYEQYF.

The gene calls are TRBV18 and TRBJ1-3; D unclear. Trimming shortened V by 2 bases and J by 4 bases, and 9 bases separated the two germline ends. CDR3 length: 14 amino acids. The germline V gene has CDR1 KGHSH and CDR2 LQKENI. The CDR3 DNA is TGTGCCAGCTCACCAAAAGGGAGGGGAAACACCATATATTTT. Translated: CASSPKGRGNTIYF.

The CDR3, as DNA: TGTGCCTGGTTTAGCGGGAGGGGTTCCTACGAGCAGTACTTC. Amino acids: CAWFSGRGSYEQYF. This sequence joins TRBV30 and TRBJ2-7; 11 bases are a match to TRBD2. The V and J ends lost 5 bases and 1 base, in that order; junction bases with no gene match: 4. CDR1 and CDR2 (germline): GTSNPN, SVGIG (reference sequence). There are 14 residues in the CDR3.

This chain links TRBV5-4 with TRBJ1-5; tentative D call: TRBD1 (5 bases). Trimming removed 6 bases at V and 5 bases at J, with 18 bases between. Germline CDR1 reads SGHNT; CDR2 reads YYREEE (reference sequence). This CDR3 spans 15 amino acids. Here the CDR3 reads CASTRRGDGYQPQHF. As DNA, the CDR3 is TGTGCCAGCACCCGGCGGGGGGACGGGTATCAGCCCCAGCATTTT. The full variable domain, rest sourced from reference TRBV5-4 and TRBJ1-5, is ETGVTQSPTHLIKTRGQQVTLRCSSQSGHNTVSWYQQALGQGPQFIFQYYREEENGRGNFPPRFSGLQFPNYSSELNVNALELDDSALYLCASTRRGDGYQPQHFGDGTRLSIL.

The rearrangement joins TRBV7-9 to TRBJ2-7; a possible D gene is TRBD1 (5 bases). Trimming left V 5 bases short and J 2 bases short, with 7 bases between. The CDR3 runs to 12 residues. CDR1 is SEHNR, CDR2 FQNEAQ, per germline (reference sequence). The CDR3 DNA is TGTGCCAGCAGCGCCAGGGCCTACGAGCAGTACTTC. As protein: CASSARAYEQYF.

This chain joins TRBV6-6 and TRBJ2-3, with 10 bases identical to TRBD2. This CDR3 has 14 residues. The V gene's germline CDR1 is MNHNY and CDR2 SVGAGI (reference sequence). V shed 10 bases, J shed 5 bases, and the junction held 9 bases outside the gene matches. The CDR3 is CATRGLAGVDTQYF. In DNA, the CDR3 is TGTGCCACCAGGGGGCTAGCGGGAGTAGATACGCAGTATTTT.

The rearrangement joins TRBV28 to TRBJ2-7, with D possibly TRBD2 on 7 matching bases. Germline V gene sequence: CDR1 MDHEN, CDR2 SYDVKM. The CDR3 extends over 16 amino acids. With 5 bases removed from V and 1 base from J, the gap between germline ends came to 18 bases. The CDR3 bases are TGTGCCAGCAGTGCCCTCGGGGGGCGCAGATCCTACGAGCAGTACTTC. Translated: CASSALGGRRSYEQYF.